This T cell receptor beta chain is drawn from a study of a mutant IDH1 vaccine in newly diagnosed glioma. About the research overall: Treated patients were approximately 62% male, about 38% female, mean age approximately 40 years. Receipt of radiotherapy, temozolomide, or both preceded the study, and most received both. Findings and limits, study-wide: Vaccine-induced immune responses occurred in 93.3% of patients.

Per the germline V gene, CDR1 is LGHNA and CDR2 is YSLEER. CDR3 length: 13 amino acids. The V gene lost 4 bases and the J gene lost 4 bases, with 11 bases spanning the gap. The time point denotes: baseline, week 1 (first vaccination visit). Indicated treatment: pre-vaccination baseline after standard-of-care therapy. Libraries were prepared by immunoSEQ multiplex PCR; TCRdb keeps only in-frame clonotypes and omits some of them. The table includes about 33,000 clones, less than 90% detected once. Comment on this clone: Its antigen is still unknown.

The chain combines TRBV4-3 with TRBJ2-7; a weak D match, TRBD1 (6 bases). The sample was PBMCs, taken from a glioma patient treated with radiotherapy, temozolomide or both. This TCR came from a woman in her forties with glioma. The CDR3 sequence is CASSRDRMYEQYF. CDR3 nucleotides: TGCGCCAGCAGCCGCGACAGGATGTACGAGCAGTACTTC.